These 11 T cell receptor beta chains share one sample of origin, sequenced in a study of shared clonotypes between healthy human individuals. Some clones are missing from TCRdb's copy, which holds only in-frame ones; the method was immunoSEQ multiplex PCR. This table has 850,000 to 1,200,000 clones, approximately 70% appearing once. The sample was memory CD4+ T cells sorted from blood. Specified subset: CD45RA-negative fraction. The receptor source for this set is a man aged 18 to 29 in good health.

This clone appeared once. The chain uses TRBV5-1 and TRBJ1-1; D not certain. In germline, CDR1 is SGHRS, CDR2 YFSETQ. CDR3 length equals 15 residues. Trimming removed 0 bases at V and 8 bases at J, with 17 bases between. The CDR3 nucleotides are TGCGCCAGCAGCTTGGCCCCGGGGTCGGGTAAGGAAGCTTTCTTT. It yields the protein CASSLAPGSGKEAFF.

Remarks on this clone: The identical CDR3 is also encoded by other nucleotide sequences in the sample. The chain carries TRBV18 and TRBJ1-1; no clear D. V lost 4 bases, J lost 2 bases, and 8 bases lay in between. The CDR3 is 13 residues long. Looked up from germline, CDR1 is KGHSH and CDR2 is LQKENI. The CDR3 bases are TGTGCCAGCTCACAGGGCCGTAACACTGAAGCTTTCTTT. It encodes CASSQGRNTEAFF.

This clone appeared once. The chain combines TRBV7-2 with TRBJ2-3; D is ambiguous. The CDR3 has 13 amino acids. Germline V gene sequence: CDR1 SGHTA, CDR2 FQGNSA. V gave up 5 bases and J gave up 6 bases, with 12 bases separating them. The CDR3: CASSLRTADTQYF. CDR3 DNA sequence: TGTGCCAGCAGCCTTCGAACTGCTGATACGCAGTATTTT.

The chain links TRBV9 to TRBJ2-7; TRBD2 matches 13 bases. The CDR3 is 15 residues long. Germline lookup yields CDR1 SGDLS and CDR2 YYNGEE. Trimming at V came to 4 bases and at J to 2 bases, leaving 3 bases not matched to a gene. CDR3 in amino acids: CASSFGTSGTYEQYF. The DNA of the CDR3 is TGTGCCAGCAGCTTCGGGACTAGCGGGACCTACGAGCAGTACTTC. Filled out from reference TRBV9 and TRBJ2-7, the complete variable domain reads DSGVTQTPKHLITATGQRVTLRCSPRSGDLSVYWYQQSLDQGLQFLIQYYNGEERAKGNILERFSAQQFPDLHSELNLSSLELGDSALYFCASSFGTSGTYEQYFGPGTRLTVT.

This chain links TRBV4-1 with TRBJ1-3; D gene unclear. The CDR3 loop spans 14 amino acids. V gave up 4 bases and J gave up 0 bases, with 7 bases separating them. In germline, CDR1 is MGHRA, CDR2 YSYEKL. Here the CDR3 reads CASSRAISGNTIYF. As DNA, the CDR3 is TGCGCCAGCAGCCGCGCCATCTCTGGAAACACCATATATTTT.

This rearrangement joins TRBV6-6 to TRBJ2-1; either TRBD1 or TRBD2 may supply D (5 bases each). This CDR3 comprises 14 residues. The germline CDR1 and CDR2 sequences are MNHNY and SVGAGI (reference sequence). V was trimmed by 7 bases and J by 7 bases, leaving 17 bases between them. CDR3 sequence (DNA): TGTGCCAGCATCCAGAGGGGATCGTCGAATGAGCAGTTCTTC. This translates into CASIQRGSSNEQFF.

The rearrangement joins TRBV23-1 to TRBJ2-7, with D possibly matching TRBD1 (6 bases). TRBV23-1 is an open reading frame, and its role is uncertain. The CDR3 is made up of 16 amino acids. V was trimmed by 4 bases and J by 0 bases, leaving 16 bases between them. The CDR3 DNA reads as TGCGCCAGCAGTCGAACTCAGACAGGCCACTCCTACGAGCAGTACTTC. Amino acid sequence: CASSRTQTGHSYEQYF.

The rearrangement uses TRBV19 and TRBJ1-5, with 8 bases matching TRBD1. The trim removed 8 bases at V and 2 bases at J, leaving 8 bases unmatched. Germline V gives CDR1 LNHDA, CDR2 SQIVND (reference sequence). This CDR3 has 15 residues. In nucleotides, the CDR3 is TGTGCCAGTTTTCAGGGGGCAGTACGCAATCAGCCCCAGCATTTT. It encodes CASFQGAVRNQPQHF.

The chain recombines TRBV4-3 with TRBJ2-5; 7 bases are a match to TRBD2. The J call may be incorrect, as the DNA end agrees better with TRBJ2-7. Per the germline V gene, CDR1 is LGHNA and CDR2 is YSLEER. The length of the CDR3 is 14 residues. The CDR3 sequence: CASSQKLADHEQYF. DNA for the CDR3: TGCGCCAGCAGCCAGAAGCTAGCGGACCACGAGCAGTACTTC.

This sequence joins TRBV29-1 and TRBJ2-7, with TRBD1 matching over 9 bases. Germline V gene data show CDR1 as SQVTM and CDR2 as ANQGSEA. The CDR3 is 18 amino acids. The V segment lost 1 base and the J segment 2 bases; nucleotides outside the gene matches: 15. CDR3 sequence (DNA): TGCAGCGTTGAAGGGCCCTACGGGACAGGGAGACCTCCCTACGAGCAGTACTTC. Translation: CSVEGPYGTGRPPYEQYF.

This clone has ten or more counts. The CDR3 loop reads CAWSVHRSDGYTF. The CDR3 DNA follows: TGTGCCTGGAGTGTACATAGGTCCGATGGCTACACCTTC. The V gene is TRBV30, the J gene TRBJ1-2; D gene uncertain. CDR3 length equals 13 residues. The germline gives CDR1 GTSNPN, CDR2 SVGIG (reference sequence). V was trimmed by 0 bases and J by 6 bases, leaving 11 bases between them.